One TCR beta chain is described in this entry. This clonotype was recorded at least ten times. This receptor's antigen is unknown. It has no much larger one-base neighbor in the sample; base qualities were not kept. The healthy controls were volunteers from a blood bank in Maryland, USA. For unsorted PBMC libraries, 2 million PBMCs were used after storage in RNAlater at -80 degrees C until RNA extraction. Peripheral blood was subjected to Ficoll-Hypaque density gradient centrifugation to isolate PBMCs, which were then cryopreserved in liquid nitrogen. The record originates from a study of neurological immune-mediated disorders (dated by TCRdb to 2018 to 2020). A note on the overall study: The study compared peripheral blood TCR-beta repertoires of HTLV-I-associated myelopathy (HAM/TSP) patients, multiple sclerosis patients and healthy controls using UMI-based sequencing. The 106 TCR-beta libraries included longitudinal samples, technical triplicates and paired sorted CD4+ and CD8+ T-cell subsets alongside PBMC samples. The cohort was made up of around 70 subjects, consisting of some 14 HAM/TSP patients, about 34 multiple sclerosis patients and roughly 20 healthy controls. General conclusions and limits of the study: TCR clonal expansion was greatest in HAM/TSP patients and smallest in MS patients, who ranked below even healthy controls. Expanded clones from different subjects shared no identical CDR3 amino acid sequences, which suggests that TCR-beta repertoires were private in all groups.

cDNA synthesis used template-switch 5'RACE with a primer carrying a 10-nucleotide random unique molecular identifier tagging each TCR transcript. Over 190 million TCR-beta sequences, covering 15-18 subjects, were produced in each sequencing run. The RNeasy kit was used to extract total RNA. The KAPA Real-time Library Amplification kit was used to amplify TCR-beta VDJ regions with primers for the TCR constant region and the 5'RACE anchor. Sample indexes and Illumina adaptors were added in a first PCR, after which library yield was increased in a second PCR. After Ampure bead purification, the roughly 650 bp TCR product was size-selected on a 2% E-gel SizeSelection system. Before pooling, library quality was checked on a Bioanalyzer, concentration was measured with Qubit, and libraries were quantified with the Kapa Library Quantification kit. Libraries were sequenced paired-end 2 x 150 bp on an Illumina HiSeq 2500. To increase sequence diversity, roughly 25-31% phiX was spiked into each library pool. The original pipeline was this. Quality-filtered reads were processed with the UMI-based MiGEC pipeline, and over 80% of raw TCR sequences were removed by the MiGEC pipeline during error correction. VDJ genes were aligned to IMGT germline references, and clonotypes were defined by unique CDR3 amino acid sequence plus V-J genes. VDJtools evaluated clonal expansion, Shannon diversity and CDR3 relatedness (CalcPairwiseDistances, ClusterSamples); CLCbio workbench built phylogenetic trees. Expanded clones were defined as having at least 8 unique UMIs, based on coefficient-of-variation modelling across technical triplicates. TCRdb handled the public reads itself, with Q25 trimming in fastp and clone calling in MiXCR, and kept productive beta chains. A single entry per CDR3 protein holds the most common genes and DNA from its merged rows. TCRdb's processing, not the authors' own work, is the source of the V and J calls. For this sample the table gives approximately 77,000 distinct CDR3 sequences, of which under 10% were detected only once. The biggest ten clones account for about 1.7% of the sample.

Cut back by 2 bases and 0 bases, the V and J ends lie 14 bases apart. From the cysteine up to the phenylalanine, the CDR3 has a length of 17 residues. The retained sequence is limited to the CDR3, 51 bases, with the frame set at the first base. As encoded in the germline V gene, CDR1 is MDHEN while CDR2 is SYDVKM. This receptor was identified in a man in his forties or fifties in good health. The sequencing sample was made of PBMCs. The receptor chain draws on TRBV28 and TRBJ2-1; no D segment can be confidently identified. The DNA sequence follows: TGTGCCAGCAGTTTACCCCGAGCAGTTAACTCCTACAATGAGCAGTTCTTC. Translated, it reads CASSLPRAVNSYNEQFF.